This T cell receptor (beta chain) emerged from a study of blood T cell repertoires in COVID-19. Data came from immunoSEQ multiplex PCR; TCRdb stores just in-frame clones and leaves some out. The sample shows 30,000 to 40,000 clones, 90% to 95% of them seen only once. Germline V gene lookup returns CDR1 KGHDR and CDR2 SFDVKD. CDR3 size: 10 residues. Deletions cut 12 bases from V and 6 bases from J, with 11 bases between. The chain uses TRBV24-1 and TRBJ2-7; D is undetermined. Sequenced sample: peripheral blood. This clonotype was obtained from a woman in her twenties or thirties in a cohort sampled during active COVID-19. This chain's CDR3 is CAPGGGEQYF. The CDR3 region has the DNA TGTGCCCCCGGCGGTGGCGAGCAGTACTTC.